A selection of T cell receptor beta chains follows, all from one sample in a study of CD8 T cells in ankylosing spondylitis. TCRdb redid the calling of the 5' RACE reads with MiXCR, one entry per CDR3 protein. There are under 170,000 distinct CDR3 sequences in the sample; around two fifths occur only once, and approximately 16% lies in the top ten. Source material: synovial fluid, either unsorted or a sorted T cell fraction (not recorded which). The receptors were sampled from a male donor with ankylosing spondylitis. The CDR3 runs from the conserved cysteine through the conserved F or W. The order of the fields is D gene, J gene, V gene, clone size, CDR3 protein, CDR3 DNA. The D gene is left open where the match is weak. Part of the rows lack a size; the others show once, few, many or a class for expanded clones.

D: -
J: TRBJ1-1
V: TRBV6-2/TRBV6-3
size: few
CDR3: CASITFGVKDTEAFF
DNA: TGTGCCAGCATCACTTTCGGGGTGAAGGACACTGAAGCTTTCTTT

D: TRBD1
J: TRBJ1-3
V: TRBV9
size: -
CDR3: CASSVGDSQGNTIYF
DNA: TGTGCCAGCAGCGTAGGGGACAGCCAGGGAAACACCATATATTTT

D: -
J: TRBJ2-2
V: TRBV2
size: -
CDR3: CASSSVAKNTGELFF
DNA: TGTGCCAGCAGTTCGGTAGCAAAGAACACCGGGGAGCTGTTTTTT

D: TRBD1
J: TRBJ2-3
V: TRBV13
size: -
CDR3: CASSPNPGTASTDTQYF
DNA: TGTGCCAGCAGCCCCAACCCCGGGACAGCGAGCACAGATACGCAGTATTTT

D: TRBD1
J: TRBJ2-7
V: TRBV7-9
size: -
CDR3: CASSLRQGSEQYF
DNA: TGTGCCAGCAGCTTAAGACAGGGCTCCGAGCAGTACTTC

D: -
J: TRBJ1-1
V: TRBV2
size: -
CDR3: CASTRTLKRKEAFF
DNA: TGTGCCAGCACCAGGACTCTGAAACGTAAGGAAGCTTTCTTT

D: TRBD1
J: TRBJ2-7
V: TRBV20-1
size: -
CDR3: CSAHNRDRAYEQYF
DNA: TGCAGTGCTCATAACCGGGACAGGGCCTACGAGCAGTACTTC

D: -
J: TRBJ1-5
V: TRBV28
size: -
CDR3: CASSRTSGSNQPQHF
DNA: TGTGCCAGCAGCAGGACCTCCGGGAGCAATCAGCCCCAGCATTTT

D: -
J: TRBJ1-6
V: TRBV10-3
size: -
CDR3: CAISDGGDNSPLHF
DNA: TGTGCCATCAGTGACGGTGGGGATAATTCACCCCTCCACTTT

D: -
J: TRBJ2-1
V: TRBV28
size: -
CDR3: CASLGRGASSSYNEQFF
DNA: TGTGCCAGCCTGGGTAGGGGTGCCAGCAGCTCCTACAATGAGCAGTTCTTC

D: -
J: TRBJ1-4
V: TRBV4-2
size: -
CDR3: CASSQDGGWELYLNEKLFF
DNA: TGTGCCAGCAGCCAAGACGGGGGGTGGGAGCTTTACCTTAATGAAAAACTGTTTTTT

D: TRBD2
J: TRBJ2-1
V: TRBV15
size: many
CDR3: CATSSAGGNNEQFF
DNA: TGTGCCACGTCCTCAGCGGGAGGCAACAATGAGCAGTTCTTC

D: TRBD1
J: TRBJ1-1
V: TRBV27
size: few
CDR3: CASSAQGARTEAFF
DNA: TGTGCCAGCAGTGCCCAGGGGGCACGGACTGAAGCTTTCTTT

D: -
J: TRBJ2-6
V: TRBV5-1
size: few
CDR3: CASSLPGSTPSGANVLTF
DNA: TGCGCCAGCAGCTTACCCGGGTCTACCCCCTCTGGGGCCAACGTCCTGACTTTC

D: -
J: TRBJ2-2
V: TRBV20-1
size: many
CDR3: CSASGRNTGELFF
DNA: TGCAGTGCTAGCGGGAGGAACACCGGGGAGCTGTTTTTT

D: -
J: TRBJ2-3
V: TRBV4-1
size: -
CDR3: CASSQEPTPDTQYF
DNA: TGCGCCAGCAGCCAAGAGCCCACCCCAGATACGCAGTATTTT

D: -
J: TRBJ2-3
V: TRBV5-6
size: few
CDR3: CASSLPQISTDTQYF
DNA: TGTGCCAGCAGCTTGCCACAGATTAGCACAGATACGCAGTATTTT

D: TRBD1
J: TRBJ2-7
V: TRBV29-1
size: -
CDR3: CSVTGTGPYEQYF
DNA: TGCAGCGTTACCGGGACAGGGCCCTACGAGCAGTACTTC

D: TRBD2
J: TRBJ2-3
V: TRBV7-7
size: -
CDR3: CASRRPRGGRGDTQYF
DNA: TGTGCCAGCAGACGGCCGCGCGGCGGGAGGGGTGATACGCAGTATTTT

D: -
J: TRBJ2-2
V: TRBV4-3
size: -
CDR3: CASSQDRAQGRAWTGELFF
DNA: TGCGCCAGCAGCCAAGATCGGGCGCAGGGGAGGGCCTGGACCGGGGAGCTGTTTTTT

D: TRBD2
J: TRBJ2-7
V: TRBV5-1
size: medium-sized
CDR3: CASSWTIAGDAYEQYF
DNA: TGCGCCAGCAGCTGGACCATAGCGGGGGATGCCTACGAGCAGTACTTC

D: TRBD1
J: TRBJ2-7
V: TRBV11-2
size: many
CDR3: CASSSDRGRLAYEQYF
DNA: TGTGCCAGCAGCTCTGACAGGGGAAGACTAGCCTACGAGCAGTACTTC

D: -
J: TRBJ2-7
V: TRBV6-5
size: few
CDR3: CASSLDGSLDEQYF
DNA: TGTGCCAGCAGTTTGGACGGGTCATTGGACGAGCAGTACTTC

D: TRBD1
J: TRBJ1-1
V: TRBV20-1
size: once
CDR3: CSACDRGPFENTEAFF
DNA: TGCAGTGCTTGCGACAGGGGGCCCTTCGAGAACACTGAAGCTTTCTTT

D: TRBD2
J: TRBJ2-1
V: TRBV7-9
size: -
CDR3: CATIYAAGYEQFF
DNA: TGTGCCACCATTTACGCAGCGGGGTATGAGCAGTTCTTC

D: TRBD2
J: TRBJ2-2
V: TRBV11-2
size: -
CDR3: CASTLAGGFTGELFF
DNA: TGTGCCAGCACGCTAGCGGGGGGTTTCACCGGGGAGCTGTTTTTT

D: -
J: TRBJ1-5
V: TRBV7-9
size: -
CDR3: CASSLVSGAGSNQPQHF
DNA: TGTGCCAGCAGCTTAGTTTCGGGGGCTGGGTCCAATCAGCCCCAGCATTTT

D: -
J: TRBJ2-2
V: TRBV29-1
size: -
CDR3: CSYQPTGELFF
DNA: TGCAGCTACCAGCCCACCGGGGAGCTGTTTTTT

D: TRBD1
J: TRBJ1-5
V: TRBV2
size: -
CDR3: CASSQPGQGAIGNQPQHF
DNA: TGTGCCAGCAGCCAACCGGGACAGGGGGCGATCGGCAATCAGCCCCAGCATTTT

D: TRBD1
J: TRBJ1-6
V: TRBV6-2/TRBV6-3
size: many
CDR3: CASSPGTENSPLHF
DNA: TGTGCCAGCAGCCCCGGGACAGAAAATTCACCCCTCCACTTT

D: TRBD1
J: TRBJ1-2
V: TRBV7-9
size: -
CDR3: CASSPRDRGLYGYTF
DNA: TGTGCCAGCAGCCCCCGGGACAGGGGTCTCTATGGCTACACCTTC

D: TRBD1
J: TRBJ1-2
V: TRBV29-1
size: few
CDR3: CSVAGTAYGYTF
DNA: TGCAGCGTGGCCGGGACAGCTTATGGCTACACCTTC

D: -
J: TRBJ2-2
V: TRBV27
size: few
CDR3: CASSLSNYLGGELFF
DNA: TGTGCCAGCAGTTTATCGAATTACCTAGGCGGGGAGCTGTTTTTT

D: -
J: TRBJ2-1
V: TRBV5-1
size: -
CDR3: CASSSQGGLPYNEQFF
DNA: TGCGCCAGCAGCTCCCAAGGGGGGCTCCCCTACAATGAGCAGTTCTTC

D: -
J: TRBJ2-1
V: TRBV28
size: few
CDR3: CASSSPLEQFF
DNA: TGTGCCAGCAGTTCCCCCTTGGAGCAGTTCTTC

D: TRBD2
J: TRBJ2-1
V: TRBV10-3
size: few
CDR3: CAISELSGRSDEQFF
DNA: TGTGCCATCAGTGAACTGAGCGGGAGGTCCGATGAGCAGTTCTTC

D: -
J: TRBJ1-1
V: TRBV28
size: -
CDR3: CASTFGGQGNTEAFF
DNA: TGTGCCAGCACCTTTGGAGGACAAGGGAACACTGAAGCTTTCTTT

D: -
J: TRBJ2-2
V: TRBV28
size: -
CDR3: CATSLGGREASGELFF
DNA: TGTGCCACCTCCTTGGGCGGCAGGGAAGCGTCCGGGGAGCTGTTTTTT

D: -
J: TRBJ2-6
V: TRBV4-3
size: -
CDR3: CASSQDGGTGANVLTF
DNA: TGCGCCAGCAGCCAAGATGGCGGAACTGGGGCCAACGTCCTGACTTTC

D: TRBD1
J: TRBJ1-1
V: TRBV20-1
size: -
CDR3: CSATGGRTTEAFF
DNA: TGCAGTGCTACAGGGGGGAGGACCACTGAAGCTTTCTTT

D: TRBD1
J: TRBJ2-1
V: TRBV7-9
size: many
CDR3: CASSFDRGVDNEQFF
DNA: TGTGCCAGCAGTTTCGACAGGGGAGTGGACAATGAGCAGTTCTTC

D: TRBD1
J: TRBJ2-2
V: TRBV6-2/TRBV6-3
size: many
CDR3: CASSYSEGQGALEVGELFF
DNA: TGTGCCAGCAGTTACTCGGAAGGACAGGGGGCGCTCGAGGTCGGGGAGCTGTTTTTT

D: -
J: TRBJ1-5
V: TRBV18
size: -
CDR3: CASSPIQNQPQHF
DNA: TGTGCCAGCTCACCAATCCAGAATCAGCCCCAGCATTTT

D: -
J: TRBJ2-1
V: TRBV12-3/TRBV12-4
size: -
CDR3: CASSPNSAVTADNEQFF
DNA: TGTGCCAGCAGCCCCAATTCCGCCGTGACAGCCGACAATGAGCAGTTCTTC